The 9 T cell receptor beta chains below all came from one sample that was sequenced in a study of monozygotic twins with inflammatory bowel disease. TCRdb re-called the 5' RACE reads, yielding one record per CDR3 amino acid sequence without DNA. Reported are about 300,000 distinct CDR3 sequences; the ten largest clones contain over 5.5%. The sequenced sample was blood. Source of these receptors: a human donor with ulcerative colitis or Crohn's disease, or a healthy co-twin of an affected twin (not recorded which).

The genes are TRBV5-1 and TRBJ2-2; without DNA, the TCRdb call of TRBD1 cannot be checked. This CDR3 comprises 14 residues. Germline CDR1 reads SGHRS; CDR2 reads YFSETQ. The CDR3 loop is CATGTPSPTGELFF.

The chain couples TRBV12-3 or TRBV12-4 to TRBJ2-4; absent DNA, TCRdb's TRBD1 call cannot be checked. This CDR3 has 16 amino acids. This CDR3 reads CASSLTGGASQNIQYF.

The rearrangement links TRBV7-2 to TRBJ1-1. The CDR3 has 13 residues. Germline CDR1 is SGHTA and CDR2 is FQGNSA. The CDR3 spells CASRGEGDTEAFF. Supplemented by reference TRBV7-2 and TRBJ1-1, the full variable domain reads GAGVSQSPSNKVTEKGKDVELRCDPISGHTALYWYRQSLGQGLEFLIYFQGNSAPDKSGLPSDRFSAERTGGSVSTLTIQRTQQEDSAVYLCASRGEGDTEAFFGQGTRLTVV.

The V call is TRBV6-2 or TRBV6-3, the J call TRBJ2-1; the D gene TCRdb calls, TRBD1, cannot be checked with no DNA. CDR1 is MNHEY and CDR2 is SVGEGT in the germline V gene. The CDR3 runs to 13 residues. CDR3 loop: CASSYAQGGEQFF.

V usage is TRBV6-1 and J usage is TRBJ1-2; there is no DNA to check the TCRdb D call of TRBD1. This CDR3 is 13 amino acids long. Germline V gives CDR1 MNHNS, CDR2 SASEGT. CDR3 protein: CASSEARGYGYTF.

V usage is TRBV20-1 and J usage is TRBJ2-5; TCRdb gives TRBD2 as the D gene, but with no DNA this cannot be confirmed. The length of the CDR3 is 14 residues. CDR1 DFQATT and CDR2 SNEGSKA come from the germline V gene (reference sequence). The CDR3: CSARKREGLETQYF.

The V gene is TRBV18, the J gene TRBJ2-5; TCRdb returns TRBD1, unconfirmable since there is no DNA. The CDR3 contains 13 residues. Germline CDR1 reads KGHSH; CDR2 reads LQKENI. This CDR3 reads CASSTGGEETQYF.

The chain combines TRBV5-1 with TRBJ2-2; TCRdb's assignment of TRBD1 cannot be checked, as there is no DNA. This CDR3 comprises 14 residues. The germline V gene has CDR1 SGHRS and CDR2 YFSETQ. Here the CDR3 reads CASGGQGITGELFF. The complete variable domain, with remaining parts taken from reference TRBV5-1 and TRBJ2-2, reads KAGVTQTPRYLIKTRGQQVTLSCSPISGHRSVSWYQQTPGQGLQFLFEYFSETQRNKGNFPGRFSGRQFSNSRSEMNVSTLELGDSALYLCASGGQGITGELFFGEGSRLTVL.

CDR3 sequence reads: CASSFWAKPDTQYF. This chain links TRBV5-1 with TRBJ2-3. The CDR3 is 14 amino acids. The germline V gene has CDR1 SGHRS and CDR2 YFSETQ.